The 32 T cell receptor beta chains given below trace back to one sample, sequenced in a study of CD8+CD57+ T cells in acquired aplastic anemia. Patients selected for sequencing had displayed CD8+CD57+ cell expansion by flow cytometry. Genomic DNA served as template for TCR beta VDJ and CDR3 profiling. TCRdb fed the reads into MiXCR, producing one record per CDR3 protein. Counted here are fewer than 300,000 distinct CDR3 sequences, approximately 79% occurring once; the ten biggest clones make up about two fifths. The specimen was sorted CD4+, CD8+, or CD8+CD57+ T cells (not recorded which) from PBMCs. These receptors were collected from a human donor with aplastic anemia.

Worth noting for this clonotype: A junction boundary mismatches the germline segment, possibly from a read error. This chain joins TRBV7-6 and TRBJ2-5; the match to TRBD2 covers 7 bases. The CDR3 is made up of 14 amino acids. Germline lookup yields CDR1 SGHVS and CDR2 FNYEAQ. The CDR3 DNA reads as TGTGCCAGCACCCTAGGGAGGGAGCCCTCTGGCGAGAACTTC. Translated: CASTLGREPSGENF.

The J gene is TRBJ2-1, the V gene TRBV7-8; 11 nucleotides align to TRBD1. Germline V gives CDR1 SGHVS, CDR2 FQNEAQ. The CDR3 totals 16 residues. V lost 0 bases, J lost 7 bases, and 5 bases stayed unmatched. In DNA, the CDR3 is TGTGCCAGCAGCTTAGCGTTGGGACAGGGGGGGAATGAGCAGTTCTTC. It is translated as CASSLALGQGGNEQFF.

This clonotype was counted once. The CDR3 ends on some other residue instead of the conserved phenylalanine or tryptophan, so this is likely a read error. The DNA is left out, because the CDR3 cannot be placed on it with certainty; the CDR3 is given as TCRdb lists it. The chain recombines TRBV20-1 with TRBJ2-5. Germline CDR1 reads DFQATT; CDR2 reads SNEGSKA (reference sequence). A total of 8 residues make up the CDR3, ends included. The CDR3 here is CSARDLES.

V gene TRBV15 combines with J gene TRBJ2-7, with a possible D match to TRBD1 (5 bases). CDR3 size: 13 residues. Trimming stripped 2 bases from V and 4 bases from J, with 9 bases between. The germline V gene encodes CDR1 LNHNV and CDR2 YYDKDF (reference sequence). The CDR3 nucleotides read TGTGCCACCAGCAGATCGACAGCATACGAGCAGTACTTC. It encodes CATSRSTAYEQYF. The complete variable domain, with remaining parts taken from reference TRBV15 and TRBJ2-7, reads DAMVIQNPRYQVTQFGKPVTLSCSQTLNHNVMYWYQQKSSQAPKLLFHYYDKDFNNEADTPDNFQSRRPNTSFCFLDIRSPGLGDTAMYLCATSRSTAYEQYFGPGTRLTVT.

The genes are TRBV9 and TRBJ1-2; possibly TRBD1 for D (6 bases). V shed 2 bases and J shed 3 bases, with 14 bases lying between them. The CDR3 covers 15 residues. Germline CDR1 is SGDLS and CDR2 is YYNGEE. The CDR3 reads CASSVTGDTHYGYTF. Here the CDR3 DNA reads TGTGCCAGCAGCGTGACAGGAGACACCCACTATGGCTACACCTTC.

This clonotype was detected only once. CDR3 nucleotides: TGTGCCAGTAGTGCTGTGGCAGGGCACACCGGGGAGCTGTTTTTT. Translation: CASSAVAGHTGELFF. The V call is TRBV19, the J call TRBJ2-2; TRBD1 might be the D (5 bases). V lost 5 bases, J lost 3 bases, and 13 bases lay in between. This CDR3 is built from 15 residues. CDR1 is LNHDA, CDR2 SQIVND, per germline (reference sequence).

Details on this clonotype: At one end the junction does not follow the germline gene, possibly because of a read error. The chain joins TRBV9 to TRBJ2-6; a weak D match, TRBD2 (7 bases). Germline CDR1 reads SGDLS; CDR2 reads YYNGEE. CDR3 length: 17 residues. CDR3 protein: CASSVGGGPTGADVLTF. The CDR3 DNA is TGTGCCAGCAGCGTAGGGGGGGGGCCCACCGGGGCCGACGTCCTGACTTTC.

The chain links TRBV6-1 to TRBJ1-6; D unresolved. The ends were cut back, 4 bases at V and 14 bases at J, with 9 bases in the middle. CDR3 size: 11 residues. Germline assignment: CDR1 MNHNS and CDR2 SASEGT. CDR3 sequence reads: CASSGFGALHF. DNA of the CDR3: TGTGCCAGCAGTGGTTTTGGTGCCCTCCACTTT.

The V and J genes are TRBV20-1 and TRBJ1-2; D is undetermined. CDR1 and CDR2 from the germline V gene are DFQATT and SNEGSKA (reference sequence). This CDR3 has 14 residues. Trimming cost V 6 bases and J 7 bases, with 21 bases left between them. CDR3 in amino acids: CSAIDLSESAGYTF. CDR3 nucleotides: TGCAGTGCGATAGATCTCAGTGAATCAGCTGGCTACACCTTC.

Details on this clonotype: At one boundary the junction diverges from the germline segment, which might be a read error. This chain joins TRBV7-9 and TRBJ2-3; D is possibly TRBD1 (6 bases). The germline CDR1 and CDR2 sequences are SEHNR and FQNEAQ (reference sequence). CDR3 length: 14 amino acids. The CDR3 sequence: CASSSSRNRDNSTF. The DNA for the CDR3 is TGCGCCAGCAGCTCATCCAGAAACAGGGATAACAGCACATTT.

Worth noting for this clonotype: The final CDR3 position lacks the conserved phenylalanine or tryptophan, pointing to a likely read error. The DNA is left out, because the CDR3 cannot be placed on it with certainty; the CDR3 is given as TCRdb lists it. The rearrangement links TRBV2 to TRBJ1-2; the table's TRBD1 call for D was not verified on the DNA. Looked up from germline, CDR1 is SNHLY and CDR2 is FYNNEI. The CDR3 sequence runs 16 residues, both termini included. This CDR3 reads CASGDGDTDTQYFDPG.

The CDR3 DNA sequence: TGCAGTCCTCTTGGAGGGTCGAGCGCCTACAATGAGCAGTTCTTC. It encodes CSPLGGSSAYNEQFF. The chain combines TRBV20-1 with TRBJ2-1; TRBD2 is a possible D gene (6 bases). CDR3 length equals 15 residues. Between the trimmed V and J ends, which lost 8 bases and 2 bases, there was a span of 19 bases. Per germline, CDR1 DFQATT and CDR2 SNEGSKA (reference sequence).

About this clonotype: One end of the junction is discordant with germline, which a read error may explain. This chain uses TRBV7-9 with TRBJ2-5; tentatively, D is TRBD1 or TRBD2 (5 bases each). The CDR3 loop spans 13 amino acids. CDR1 is SEHNR and CDR2 is FQNEAQ in the germline V gene (reference sequence). The DNA for the CDR3 is TGTGCCAGCAGCGGCAGGGTGGGAGAGGCCCAGTACTTC. It codes for CASSGRVGEAQYF.

The sample holds a few counts of this clonotype. The gene calls are TRBV7-2 and TRBJ2-5; 10 nucleotides agree with TRBD2. CDR1 SGHTA and CDR2 FQGNSA come from the germline V gene. There are 14 residues in the CDR3. V was pared by 3 bases and J by 13 bases, with 11 bases of the junction left unmatched. The DNA of the CDR3 is TGTGCCAGCAGCTTGACTAGCGGGCGCGGAGCTACGTACTTC. Protein: CASSLTSGRGATYF. The variable domain in full, with the rest retrieved from reference TRBV7-2 and TRBJ2-5, is GAGVSQSPSNKVTEKGKDVELRCDPISGHTALYWYRQSLGQGLEFLIYFQGNSAPDKSGLPSDRFSAERTGGSVSTLTIQRTQQEDSAVYLCASSLTSGRGATYFGPGTRLLVL.

The chain recombines TRBV5-6 with TRBJ2-7, with TRBD2 as a possible D gene (5 bases). Trimming took off 0 bases at V and 1 base at J, with 5 bases between the two ends. Germline CDR1 is SGHDT and CDR2 is YYEEEE. CDR3 size: 13 residues. DNA for the CDR3: TGTGCCAGCAGCTTGGGGAGGTCCTACGAGCAGTACGTC. Translated: CASSLGRSYEQYV.

This clonotype occurred many times. The chain has TRBV25-1 and TRBJ1-6; D is undetermined. Trimming took off 8 bases at V and 9 bases at J, with 17 bases between the two ends. This CDR3 has 14 amino acids. The germline V gene encodes CDR1 MGHDK and CDR2 SYGVNS. The CDR3 sequence is CASGVSVGPSPLHF. DNA of the CDR3: TGTGCCAGCGGGGTGTCGGTAGGACCTTCACCCCTCCACTTT.

The CDR3: CASSAGDRGGETQYF. Written as DNA, the CDR3 is TGTGCCAGCAGTGCGGGAGACAGGGGTGGAGAGACCCAGTACTTC. The V and J genes are TRBV25-1 and TRBJ2-5, with 8 bases lining up with TRBD1. The CDR3 length is 15 residues. Trimming cost V 4 bases and J 4 bases; bases outside gene matches: 8. The germline V gene has CDR1 MGHDK and CDR2 SYGVNS.

In the case of this clonotype: Germline and junction disagree at one end, which may indicate a read error. The V and J genes are TRBV7-8 and TRBJ2-3; 10 nucleotides agree with TRBD2. CDR3 length: 14 residues. Germline V gene sequence: CDR1 SGHVS, CDR2 FQNEAQ. The CDR3 reads CGSGLAGAADTQYF. In nucleotides, the CDR3 is TGCGGCAGTGGCCTAGCGGGAGCGGCCGATACGCAGTATTTT.

Of note for this clonotype: Compared with germline, one end of the junction differs, possibly owing to a read error. The chain carries TRBV15 and TRBJ1-1; D may be TRBD1 (5 bases). Per germline, CDR1 LNHNV and CDR2 YYDKDF (reference sequence). The CDR3 spans 14 residues. The CDR3 spells CATRRGTSHNDPYF. The CDR3 DNA follows: TGTGCCACCAGAAGGGGCACCAGCCACAATGACCCTTACTTT.

The V and J genes are TRBV7-9 and TRBJ2-5, with 9 bases matching TRBD2. The germline V gene has CDR1 SEHNR and CDR2 FQNEAQ (reference sequence). The V gene end was trimmed by 8 bases and the J gene end by 4 bases; junction bases not matched to a gene: 5. CDR3 length: 13 amino acids. Here the CDR3 reads CASGASGAETQYF. Written as DNA, the CDR3 is TGTGCCAGCGGGGCTAGCGGGGCAGAGACCCAGTACTTC.

Details on this clonotype: Since no conserved phenylalanine or tryptophan closes the CDR3, a read error is the likely cause. It is unclear where the CDR3 begins or ends on the DNA, so no DNA is shown, and the CDR3 is as TCRdb lists it. V gene TRBV9 combines with J gene TRBJ2-3. The CDR3 totals 12 residues, both ends included. Germline CDR1 SGDLS, CDR2 YYNGEE. The CDR3: CASSVGSDTKYS.

This clonotype was seen a handful of times. Because it lacks the conserved phenylalanine or tryptophan at the end, this CDR3 is likely a read error. The DNA is omitted, as the CDR3 cannot be located on it reliably, and the CDR3 follows TCRdb's listing. CDR3: CASGEAGTDTQYV. The rearrangement uses TRBV9 and TRBJ2-3. CDR1 SGDLS and CDR2 YYNGEE come from the germline V gene. Including both end residues, the CDR3 is 13 amino acids long.

The chain is built from TRBV7-9 and TRBJ2-7; D is uncertain. Trimming cost V 0 bases and J 2 bases, with 5 bases left between them. The CDR3 loop spans 13 amino acids. Per the germline V gene, CDR1 is SEHNR and CDR2 is FQNEAQ (reference sequence). The CDR3 coding sequence is TGTGCCAGCAGCTTAGCGGACCCCTACGAGCAGTACTTC. Its translation is CASSLADPYEQYF.

As regards this clonotype: The conserved closing phenylalanine or tryptophan is absent in this CDR3, likely reflecting a read error. The chain uses TRBV7-8 and TRBJ1-1, with D possibly TRBD1 on 5 matching bases. The germline V gene has CDR1 SGHVS and CDR2 FQNEAQ. This CDR3 comprises 16 residues. V lost 6 bases to trimming and J lost 11 bases, with 28 bases between them. The CDR3 DNA is TGTGCCAGCAGAACCCGGGACGGTCCCGCTAAGGGGTATGCTTTCTGT. Residues: CASRTRDGPAKGYAFC.

The rearrangement uses TRBV7-6 and TRBJ1-2, with 10 positions matching TRBD1. J was trimmed by 14 bases and V by 4 bases; bases with no gene match: 16. CDR3 length equals 15 residues. Germline lookup yields CDR1 SGHVS and CDR2 FNYEAQ. As DNA, the CDR3 is TGTGCCAGCAGCTCGATCGACAGGGGGCGTACCTACAATACCTTC. The encoded protein is CASSSIDRGRTYNTF. Full variable domain (missing parts from reference TRBV7-6 and TRBJ1-2): GAGVSQSPRYKVTKRGQDVALRCDPISGHVSLYWYRQALGQGPEFLTYFNYEAQQDKSGLPNDRFSAERPEGSISTLTIQRTEQRDSAMYRCASSSIDRGRTYNTFGSGTRLTVV.

This chain uses TRBV7-8 with TRBJ1-6, with D uncertain. Germline V gene data show CDR1 as SGHVS and CDR2 as FQNEAQ. Between the trimmed V and J ends, which lost 0 bases and 17 bases, there was a span of 23 bases. This CDR3 has 16 residues. CDR3 sequence (DNA): TGTGCCAGCAGCTTAGCGGGAGGCCCCGATACTCAGTATTTCCACTTT. This gives the protein CASSLAGGPDTQYFHF.

The sample holds a few counts of this clonotype. Likely a read error: the CDR3 ends without its conserved phenylalanine or tryptophan. Because the CDR3's place on the DNA is in doubt, the DNA is left out and the CDR3 is given as listed by TCRdb. The gene calls are TRBV9 and TRBJ2-3; TRBD1 is the table's D call and was not checked against the DNA. The germline V gene has CDR1 SGDLS and CDR2 YYNGEE. From its first to its last residue, the CDR3 has 13 amino acids. The CDR3 loop is CASSDFRPQTPTI.

Worth noting for this clonotype: The germline gene is not matched at one end of the junction; a read error may be the cause. The genes are TRBV29-1 and TRBJ1-1, with D tentatively TRBD1 (6 bases). CDR3 size: 11 residues. The germline gives CDR1 SQVTM, CDR2 ANQGSEA. In nucleotides, the CDR3 is TGCAGCGCTAACAGGGCAGCTGAAGCAATCTTT. This codes for CSANRAAEAIF.

This chain links TRBV20-1 with TRBJ2-7, with D maybe TRBD1 (5 bases). Germline V gives CDR1 DFQATT, CDR2 SNEGSKA (reference sequence). The CDR3 has 15 residues. The V and J ends lost 0 bases and 2 bases respectively, with 14 bases between them. The CDR3: CSARDGRVGPYEQYF. The DNA for the CDR3 is TGCAGTGCTAGAGATGGCCGGGTGGGGCCCTACGAGCAGTACTTC.

The rearrangement joins TRBV29-1 to TRBJ2-7; D not resolved. The CDR3 spans 12 residues. The germline V gene has CDR1 SQVTM and CDR2 ANQGSEA. V lost 7 bases to trimming and J lost 3 bases, with 13 bases between them. The CDR3 loop is CSAVVADYEQYF. The CDR3, as DNA: TGCAGCGCCGTGGTGGCAGACTACGAGCAGTACTTC.

In regard to this clonotype: An end of the junction differs from the germline gene, which may be a read error. The V gene is TRBV7-9, the J gene TRBJ2-3; perhaps TRBD2 as D (7 bases). The germline gives CDR1 SEHNR, CDR2 FQNEAQ (reference sequence). The CDR3 is 14 residues long. CDR3 loop: CASSPARGRDTREF. In nucleotides, the CDR3 is TGTGCCAGCAGCCCAGCACGGGGGCGGGACACGCGGGAGTTT.

The chain combines TRBV6-1 with TRBJ2-6; TRBD2 aligns across 9 bases. This CDR3 comprises 18 residues. The trim removed 1 base at V and 1 base at J, leaving 5 bases unmatched. Germline assignment: CDR1 MNHNS and CDR2 SASEGT. DNA of the CDR3: TGTGCCAGCAGTGAAGTAAGACTAGCGGCTTCTGGGGCCAACGTCCTGACTTTC. This gives the protein CASSEVRLAASGANVLTF.